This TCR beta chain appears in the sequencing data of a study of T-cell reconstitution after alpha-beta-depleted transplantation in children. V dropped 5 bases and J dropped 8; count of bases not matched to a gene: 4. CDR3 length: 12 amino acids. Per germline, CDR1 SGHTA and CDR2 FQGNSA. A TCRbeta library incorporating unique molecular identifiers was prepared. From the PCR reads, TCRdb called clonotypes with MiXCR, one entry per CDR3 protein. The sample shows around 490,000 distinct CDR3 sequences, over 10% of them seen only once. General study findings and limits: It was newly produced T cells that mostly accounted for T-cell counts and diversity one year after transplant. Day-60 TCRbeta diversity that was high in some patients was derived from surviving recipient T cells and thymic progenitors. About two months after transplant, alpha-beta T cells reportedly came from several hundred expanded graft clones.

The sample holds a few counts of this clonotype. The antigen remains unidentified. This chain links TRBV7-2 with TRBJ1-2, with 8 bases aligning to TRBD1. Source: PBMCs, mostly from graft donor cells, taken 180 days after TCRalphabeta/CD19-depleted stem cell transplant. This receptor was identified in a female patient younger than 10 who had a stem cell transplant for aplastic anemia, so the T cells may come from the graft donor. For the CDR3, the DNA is TGTGCCAGCAGCGTAGACAGGGGAGGCTACACCTTC. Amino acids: CASSVDRGGYTF.